These T cell receptor beta chains were read from a single sample in a study of T cell changes during pregnancy in multiple sclerosis. Clones were read by immunoSEQ multiplex PCR, and TCRdb kept only the in-frame ones, dropping some. In the table there are 45,000 to 50,000 clones, roughly 93% of which are singletons. The sample consisted of CD4+ T cells from peripheral blood mononuclear cells, taken in the second trimester of pregnancy. Receptors originate from a female donor in good health, enrolled as a control in a pregnancy study. The CDR3 runs from the conserved cysteine through the conserved F or W. The D gene is left open where the match is weak. Clone size, where shown, is once, few, many, or a class for clones that have expanded.

>TRBV5-4|.|TRBJ2-7|.
CASSLDSMQYF
TGTGCCAGCAGCCTGGACAGTATGCAGTACTTC
>TRBV10-3|.|TRBJ2-7|once
CAITPTGDSYEQYF
TGTGCCATCACCCCGACGGGGGATTCCTACGAGCAGTACTTC
>TRBV18|.|TRBJ1-3|.
CASSPQSGGLSGNTIYF
TGTGCCAGCTCACCGCAAAGTGGAGGGCTGTCAGGAAACACCATATATTTT
>TRBV11-2|.|TRBJ2-7|.
CASSTNIYEQYF
TGTGCCAGCAGCACAAACATCTACGAGCAGTACTTC
>TRBV5-1|.|TRBJ2-5|.
CASSLGGGRETQYF
TGCGCCAGCAGCCTGGGGGGAGGAAGGGAGACCCAGTACTTC
>TRBV19|.|TRBJ1-2|.
CASSIVPGGYTF
TGTGCCAGTAGTATAGTTCCGGGGGGCTACACCTTC
>TRBV6-1|TRBD1|TRBJ1-1|.
CASTHRDRGGTEAFF
TGTGCCAGCACCCACCGGGACAGGGGAGGGACTGAAGCTTTCTTT
>TRBV5-4|.|TRBJ2-7|.
CASSLFARQDILYEQYF
TGTGCCAGCAGCTTGTTCGCCCGACAGGACATTCTCTACGAGCAGTACTTC
>TRBV2|TRBD1|TRBJ1-2|.
CASSPAGQGGYGYTF
TGTGCCAGCAGCCCTGCAGGACAGGGCGGCTATGGCTACACCTTC
>TRBV19|.|TRBJ2-1|.
CASTPSGLPNNEQFF
TGTGCCAGTACCCCCTCCGGACTCCCAAACAATGAGCAGTTCTTC
>TRBV19|TRBD1|TRBJ1-5|.
CASSMGQGGNQPQHF
TGTGCCAGTAGTATGGGACAGGGTGGCAATCAGCCCCAGCATTTT
>TRBV7-2|.|TRBJ2-5|.
CASSVGLSNGETQYF
TGTGCCAGCAGTGTAGGACTTTCCAACGGGGAGACCCAGTACTTC
>TRBV5-1|.|TRBJ1-2|once
CASSDAGSRGYTF
TGCGCCAGCAGCGATGCGGGTTCTCGGGGCTACACCTTC
>TRBV5-4|.|TRBJ2-7|.
CASSATLSSYEQYF
TGTGCCAGCAGCGCGACATTGAGCTCCTACGAGCAGTACTTC
>TRBV10-3|.|TRBJ2-3|.
CAIRDIPSTDTQYF
TGTGCCATCAGGGACATCCCGAGCACAGATACGCAGTATTTT
>TRBV6-5|TRBD1|TRBJ1-6|.
CASSYATGGSSPLHF
TGTGCCAGCAGTTACGCGACAGGGGGCTCTTCACCCCTCCACTTT
>TRBV10-3|.|TRBJ2-3|.
CAISELGATISTDTQYF
TGTGCCATCAGTGAGTTAGGGGCCACTATTAGCACAGATACGCAGTATTTT
>TRBV5-1|.|TRBJ1-1|few
CASSLGQTNTEAFF
TGCGCCAGCAGCCTAGGACAGACAAACACTGAAGCTTTCTTT
>TRBV13|.|TRBJ2-5|.
CASNRAAQETQYF
TGTGCCAGCAACAGGGCAGCCCAAGAGACCCAGTACTTC
>TRBV6-1|.|TRBJ1-1|many
CASRDPFRDNTEAFF
TGTGCCAGCAGGGATCCCTTCAGGGATAACACTGAAGCTTTCTTT
>TRBV9|.|TRBJ1-5|few
CASSVGLNQPQHF
TGTGCCAGCAGCGTAGGACTCAATCAGCCCCAGCATTTT
>TRBV2|TRBD2|TRBJ2-3|.
CASSLAGGYDTQYF
TGTGCCAGCAGCCTAGCGGGGGGTTATGATACGCAGTATTTT
>TRBV11-3|TRBD1|TRBJ2-1|.
CASSPRQGAYNEQFF
TGTGCCAGCAGCCCTCGACAGGGGGCTTACAATGAGCAGTTCTTC
>TRBV19|.|TRBJ1-1|.
CASSIAKGGTEAFF
TGTGCCAGTAGTATAGCTAAGGGAGGCACTGAAGCTTTCTTT
>TRBV18|.|TRBJ1-2|.
CASSPTRNYGYTF
TGTGCCAGCTCACCGACGAGGAACTATGGCTACACCTTC
>TRBV7-2|.|TRBJ2-7|.
CASSRLGASSYEQYF
TGTGCCAGCAGCCGCCTGGGGGCGAGCTCCTACGAGCAGTACTTC
>TRBV4-2|.|TRBJ2-5|.
CASSLSDSRQETQYF
TGTGCCAGCAGCCTAAGCGACTCGCGCCAAGAGACCCAGTACTTC
>TRBV11-3|TRBD2|TRBJ2-7|.
CASSFQAGMNYEQYF
TGTGCCAGCAGCTTCCAAGCGGGGATGAACTACGAGCAGTACTTC
>TRBV10-3|.|TRBJ1-5|once
CAISESRDQPQHF
TGTGCCATCAGTGAGTCCAGGGATCAGCCCCAGCATTTT
>TRBV7-2|TRBD1|TRBJ1-4|once
CASSLTGGIGEEKLFF
TGTGCCAGCAGCTTAACAGGGGGCATTGGAGAAGAAAAACTGTTTTTT
>TRBV9|TRBD1|TRBJ2-3|.
CASSESTGTDTQYF
TGTGCCAGCAGTGAATCGACAGGGACAGATACGCAGTATTTT
>TRBV7-9|.|TRBJ1-5|.
CASSLDGAGALNQPQHF
TGTGCCAGCAGCTTAGATGGGGCAGGGGCCCTCAATCAGCCCCAGCATTTT
>TRBV7-8|TRBD1|TRBJ2-7|.
CASSLTGTEYF
TGTGCCAGCAGCTTAACAGGGACAGAGTACTTC
>TRBV7-2|TRBD2|TRBJ2-1|.
CASSRNGGGDNEQFF
TGTGCCAGCAGCCGAAATGGCGGGGGGGACAATGAGCAGTTCTTC
>TRBV25-1|.|TRBJ2-7|.
CASSEGGGYEQYF
TGTGCCAGCAGTGAGGGCGGAGGCTACGAGCAGTACTTC
>TRBV28|.|TRBJ1-5|few
CASSPLSRGLQHF
TGTGCCAGCAGTCCCCTGTCCAGGGGCCTCCAGCATTTT
>TRBV11-2|.|TRBJ2-3|.
CASSLGGNRDTQYF
TGTGCCAGCAGCTTAGGGGGCAATAGGGATACGCAGTATTTT
>TRBV19|.|TRBJ1-1|few
CASSIYRENTEAFF
TGTGCCAGTAGTATTTACAGGGAGAACACTGAAGCTTTCTTT
>TRBV19|.|TRBJ2-1|.
CASSIDGGSSYNEQFF
TGTGCCAGTAGTATAGATGGAGGGTCCTCCTACAATGAGCAGTTCTTC
>TRBV6-6|TRBD2|TRBJ2-3|once
CASSQSGGGGDTQYF
TGTGCCAGCAGTCAGAGCGGGGGAGGTGGAGATACGCAGTATTTT
>TRBV7-9|TRBD1|TRBJ1-5|.
CASQGDNQPQHF
TGTGCCAGCCAGGGGGACAATCAGCCCCAGCATTTT
>TRBV21-1|.|TRBJ1-5|.
CASSKFPLDRGWGNQPQHF
TGTGCCAGCAGCAAATTTCCACTAGACAGGGGTTGGGGCAATCAGCCCCAGCATTTT
>TRBV30|TRBD1|TRBJ1-2|few
CAWSLTGGIYGYTF
TGTGCCTGGAGTCTAACAGGGGGAATCTATGGCTACACCTTC
>TRBV2|.|TRBJ2-3|once
CASSEVADQYF
TGTGCCAGCAGTGAGGTAGCGGATCAGTATTTT
>TRBV7-2|.|TRBJ2-7|.
CASSDPRGRLSYEQYF
TGTGCCAGCAGCGACCCTCGGGGGAGACTCTCCTACGAGCAGTACTTC
>TRBV4-3|.|TRBJ2-7|.
CASSQGLEARYEQYF
TGCGCCAGCAGCCAAGGGTTGGAGGCCAGGTACGAGCAGTACTTC
>TRBV6-5|TRBD1|TRBJ2-7|once
CASTPGTGGYEQYF
TGTGCCAGCACCCCCGGGACAGGGGGATACGAGCAGTACTTC
>TRBV29-1|.|TRBJ2-6|.
CSVSLSGANVLTF
TGCAGCGTGTCCCTTTCTGGGGCCAACGTCCTGACTTTC
>TRBV9|TRBD2|TRBJ2-2|.
CASSRGGFGELFF
TGTGCCAGCAGCCGCGGGGGGTTCGGGGAGCTGTTTTTT
>TRBV4-3|.|TRBJ1-1|.
CASSQGRWNTEAFF
TGCGCCAGCAGCCAAGGGCGGTGGAACACTGAAGCTTTCTTT
>TRBV7-2|.|TRBJ1-4|.
CASSLRPGNEKLFF
TGTGCCAGCAGCTTAAGGCCAGGGAATGAAAAACTGTTTTTT
>TRBV4-3|TRBD1|TRBJ2-2|.
CASSQDNRGAGELFF
TGCGCCAGCAGCCAAGACAACAGGGGAGCCGGGGAGCTGTTTTTT
>TRBV7-2|.|TRBJ1-1|.
CASSLGSRGSEAFF
TGTGCCAGCAGCTTAGGGTCAAGGGGGTCGGAAGCTTTCTTT
>TRBV18|.|TRBJ1-2|once
CASSQGGYGYTF
TGTGCCAGCTCACAGGGAGGCTATGGCTACACCTTC
>TRBV7-8|TRBD2|TRBJ2-2|.
CASSLGLGVTGELFF
TGTGCCAGCAGCCTCGGACTAGGGGTAACCGGGGAGCTGTTTTTT
>TRBV5-6|TRBD2|TRBJ2-1|.
CASSTTGTSGDKKFF
TGTGCCAGCAGCACAACCGGGACTAGCGGGGACAAGAAGTTCTTC
>TRBV19|.|TRBJ1-3|.
CASSLRSSGNTIYF
TGTGCCAGTAGTTTGCGCTCGTCTGGAAACACCATATATTTT
>TRBV27|.|TRBJ1-4|.
CASRRTATNEKLFF
TGTGCCAGCAGGCGGACTGCAACTAATGAAAAACTGTTTTTT
>TRBV19|.|TRBJ1-5|.
CASSIDRNSNQPQHF
TGTGCCAGTAGTATAGACAGGAATAGCAATCAGCCCCAGCATTTT